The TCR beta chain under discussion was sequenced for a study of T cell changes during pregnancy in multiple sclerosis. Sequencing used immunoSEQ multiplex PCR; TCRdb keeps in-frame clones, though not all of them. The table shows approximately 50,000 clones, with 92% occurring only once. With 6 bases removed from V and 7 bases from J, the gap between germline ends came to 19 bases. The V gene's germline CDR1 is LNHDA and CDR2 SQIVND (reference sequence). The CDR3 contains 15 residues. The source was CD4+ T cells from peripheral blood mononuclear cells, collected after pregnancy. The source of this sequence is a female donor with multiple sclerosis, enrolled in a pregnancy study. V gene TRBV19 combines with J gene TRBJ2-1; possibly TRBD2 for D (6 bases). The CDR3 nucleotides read TGTGCCAGTAGGCGGTGGGGGGACCCTACAAATGAGCAGTTCTTC. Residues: CASRRWGDPTNEQFF.